This record looks at one T cell receptor (beta chain) sequence and its context. Repertoires were generated with immunoSEQ multiplex PCR, while TCRdb's copy carries only in-frame clones and drops some. The table has about 90,000 clones, about four fifths seen once; the top ten hold 6% to 8%. The germline V gene encodes CDR1 SQVTM and CDR2 ANQGSEA. J lost 7 bases, V lost 6 bases, and 7 bases had no gene match. The CDR3 covers 12 residues. This specimen comes from a study of glioma-infiltrating T cells after dendritic cell vaccination. Study-level background: Patients received autologous tumor lysate-pulsed dendritic cell vaccination between about 2003 and 2013.

Documented time point: after dendritic cell vaccination, including at tumor progression/relapse. The chain joins TRBV29-1 to TRBJ1-2, with 8 bases fitting TRBD1. The input for sequencing was blood, taken after dendritic cell vaccination. The receptor was isolated from a human donor with glioblastoma. CDR3 bases: TGCAGCGTCGCGGCAGGGGGCCTTGGCTACACCTTC. It encodes CSVAAGGLGYTF. Looking up the rest from reference TRBV29-1 and TRBJ1-2 gives the full variable domain: SAVISQKPSRDICQRGTSLTIQCQVDSQVTMMFWYRQQPGQSLTLIATANQGSEATYESGFVIDKFPISRPNLTFSTLTVSNMSPEDSSIYLCSVAAGGLGYTFGSGTRLTVV.